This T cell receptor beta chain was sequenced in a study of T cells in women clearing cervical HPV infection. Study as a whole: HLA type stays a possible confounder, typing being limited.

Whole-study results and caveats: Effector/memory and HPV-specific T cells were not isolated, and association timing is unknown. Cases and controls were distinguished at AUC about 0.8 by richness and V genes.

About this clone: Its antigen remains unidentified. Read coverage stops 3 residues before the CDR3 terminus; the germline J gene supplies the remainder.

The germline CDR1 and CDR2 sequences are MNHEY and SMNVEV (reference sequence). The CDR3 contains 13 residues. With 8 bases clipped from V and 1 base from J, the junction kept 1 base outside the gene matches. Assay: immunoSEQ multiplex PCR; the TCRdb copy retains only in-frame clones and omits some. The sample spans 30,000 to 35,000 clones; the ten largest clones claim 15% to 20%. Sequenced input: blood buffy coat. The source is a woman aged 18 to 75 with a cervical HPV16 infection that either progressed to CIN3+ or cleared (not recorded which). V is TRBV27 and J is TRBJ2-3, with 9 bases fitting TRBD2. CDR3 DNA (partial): TGTGCCAGCCGACTAGCGGGCACAGATACG. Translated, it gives CASRLAGTDT. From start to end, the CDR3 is CASRLAGTDTQYF.